This T cell receptor beta chain stems from a study of cytomegalovirus exposure and HLA in healthy donors. General observations from the study: Clonal expansion was found to be greater in HLA-associated TCR beta chains than in equally common others in a later analysis.

To note about this clone: The antigen is unknown.

PCR amplification relied on 60 Vbeta primers (plus 13 Jbeta primers). Measured with immunoSEQ multiplex PCR; TCRdb has only the in-frame clones, and not every one. The repertoire table contains about 150,000 clones. CDR3 length equals 15 residues. Per the germline V gene, CDR1 is LNHDA and CDR2 is SQIVND (reference sequence). The germline V and J ends were trimmed by 7 bases and 2 bases, with 15 bases remaining between them. The chain carries TRBV19 and TRBJ1-5; the D is unclear. The receptor comes from a woman aged 50 to 60 in good health and CMV-seronegative. The specimen sequenced was PBMCs. Written as DNA, the CDR3 is TGTGCCAGTAAGGAGCAGTTCGGAGGCAATCAGCCCCAGCATTTT. Translating gives CASKEQFGGNQPQHF.